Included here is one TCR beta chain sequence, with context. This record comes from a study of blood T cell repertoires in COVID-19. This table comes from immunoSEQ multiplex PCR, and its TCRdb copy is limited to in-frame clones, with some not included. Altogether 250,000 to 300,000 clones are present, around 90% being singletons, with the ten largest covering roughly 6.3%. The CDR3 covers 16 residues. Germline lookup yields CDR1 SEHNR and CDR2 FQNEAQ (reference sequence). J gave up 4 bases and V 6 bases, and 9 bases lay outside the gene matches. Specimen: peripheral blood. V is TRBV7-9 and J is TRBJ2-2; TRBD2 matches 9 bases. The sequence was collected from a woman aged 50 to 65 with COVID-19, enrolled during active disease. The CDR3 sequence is CASSEPGGRGTGELFF. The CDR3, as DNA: TGTGCCAGCAGTGAACCGGGCGGGAGGGGCACCGGGGAGCTGTTTTTT.